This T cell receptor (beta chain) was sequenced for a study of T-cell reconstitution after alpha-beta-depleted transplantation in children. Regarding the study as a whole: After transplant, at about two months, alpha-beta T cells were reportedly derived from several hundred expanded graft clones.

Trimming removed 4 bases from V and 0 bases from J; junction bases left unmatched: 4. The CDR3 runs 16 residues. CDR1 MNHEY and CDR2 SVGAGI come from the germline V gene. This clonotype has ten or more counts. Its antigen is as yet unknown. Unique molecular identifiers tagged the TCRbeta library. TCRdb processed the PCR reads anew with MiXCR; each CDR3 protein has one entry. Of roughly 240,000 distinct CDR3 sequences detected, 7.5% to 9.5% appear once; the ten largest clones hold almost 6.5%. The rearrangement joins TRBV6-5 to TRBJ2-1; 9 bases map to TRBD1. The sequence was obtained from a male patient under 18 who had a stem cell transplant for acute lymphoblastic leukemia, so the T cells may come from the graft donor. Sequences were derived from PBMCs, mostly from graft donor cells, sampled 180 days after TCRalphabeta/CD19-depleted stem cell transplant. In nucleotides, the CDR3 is TGTGCCAGCAGTTCTGGGACAGGGAGCTCCTACAATGAGCAGTTCTTC. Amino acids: CASSSGTGSSYNEQFF.